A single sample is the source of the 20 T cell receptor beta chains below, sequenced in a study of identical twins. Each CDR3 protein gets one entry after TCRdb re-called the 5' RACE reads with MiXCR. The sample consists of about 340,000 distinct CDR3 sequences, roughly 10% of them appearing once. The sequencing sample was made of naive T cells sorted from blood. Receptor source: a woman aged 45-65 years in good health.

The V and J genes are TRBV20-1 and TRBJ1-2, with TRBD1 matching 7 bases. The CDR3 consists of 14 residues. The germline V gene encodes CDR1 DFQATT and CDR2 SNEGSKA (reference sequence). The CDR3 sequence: CSALPTGNTYGYTF. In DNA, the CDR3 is TGCAGCGCTTTACCGACAGGGAACACCTATGGCTACACCTTC.

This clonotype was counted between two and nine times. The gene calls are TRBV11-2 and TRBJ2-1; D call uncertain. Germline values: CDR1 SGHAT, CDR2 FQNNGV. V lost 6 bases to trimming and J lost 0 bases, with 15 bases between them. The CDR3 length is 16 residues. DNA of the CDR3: TGTGCCAGCAGGCCCCCGGGCAGACGCTCCTACAATGAGCAGTTCTTC. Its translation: CASRPPGRRSYNEQFF.

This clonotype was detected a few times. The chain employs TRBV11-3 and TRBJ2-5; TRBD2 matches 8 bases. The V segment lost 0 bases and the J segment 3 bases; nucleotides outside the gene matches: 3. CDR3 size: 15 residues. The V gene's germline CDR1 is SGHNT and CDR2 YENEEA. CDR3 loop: CASSLEGSGKETQYF. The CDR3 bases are TGTGCCAGCAGCTTAGAGGGTAGCGGGAAAGAGACCCAGTACTTC.

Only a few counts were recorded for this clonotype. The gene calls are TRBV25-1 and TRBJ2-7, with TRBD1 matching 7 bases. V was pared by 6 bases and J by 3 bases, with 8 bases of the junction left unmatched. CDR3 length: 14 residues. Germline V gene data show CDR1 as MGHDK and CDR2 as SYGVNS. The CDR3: CASSGWDSNYEQYF. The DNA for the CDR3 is TGTGCCAGCAGCGGTTGGGACAGCAACTACGAGCAGTACTTC.

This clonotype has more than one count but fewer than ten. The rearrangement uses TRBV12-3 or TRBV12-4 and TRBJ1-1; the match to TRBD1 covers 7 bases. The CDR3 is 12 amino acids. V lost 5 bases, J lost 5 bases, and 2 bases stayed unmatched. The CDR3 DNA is TGTGCCAGCAGTGACAGGGATACTGAAGCTTTCTTT. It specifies CASSDRDTEAFF.

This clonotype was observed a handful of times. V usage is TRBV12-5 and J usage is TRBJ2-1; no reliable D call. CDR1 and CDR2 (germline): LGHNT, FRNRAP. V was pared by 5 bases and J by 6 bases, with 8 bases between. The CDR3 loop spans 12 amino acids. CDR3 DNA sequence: TGTGCTAGTGGTCCCTCAGGCAATGAGCAGTTCTTC. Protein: CASGPSGNEQFF. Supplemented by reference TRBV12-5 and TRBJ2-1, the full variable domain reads DARVTQTPRHKVTEMGQEVTMRCQPILGHNTVFWYRQTMMQGLELLAYFRNRAPLDDSGMPKDRFSAEMPDATLATLKIQPSEPRDSAVYFCASGPSGNEQFFGPGTRLTVL.

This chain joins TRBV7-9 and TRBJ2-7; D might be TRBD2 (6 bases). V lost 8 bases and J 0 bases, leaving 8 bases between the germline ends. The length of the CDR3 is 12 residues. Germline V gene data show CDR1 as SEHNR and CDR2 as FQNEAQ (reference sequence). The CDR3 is CASGTASYEQYV. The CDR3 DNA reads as TGTGCCAGCGGGACTGCCTCCTACGAGCAGTACGTC.

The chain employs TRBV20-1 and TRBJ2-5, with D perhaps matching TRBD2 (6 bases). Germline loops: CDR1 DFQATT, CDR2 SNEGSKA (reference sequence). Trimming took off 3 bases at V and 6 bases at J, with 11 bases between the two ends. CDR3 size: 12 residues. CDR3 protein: CSARGGEKTQYF. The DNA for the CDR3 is TGCAGTGCTAGGGGGGGAGAGAAGACCCAGTACTTC.

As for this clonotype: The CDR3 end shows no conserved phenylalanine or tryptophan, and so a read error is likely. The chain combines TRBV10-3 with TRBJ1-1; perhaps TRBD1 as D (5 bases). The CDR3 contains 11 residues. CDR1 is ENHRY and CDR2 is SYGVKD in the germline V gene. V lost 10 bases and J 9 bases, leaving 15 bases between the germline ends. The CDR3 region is CATADTSQAFL. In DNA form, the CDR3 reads TGTGCCACCGCGGACACCTCCCAAGCTTTCCTT.

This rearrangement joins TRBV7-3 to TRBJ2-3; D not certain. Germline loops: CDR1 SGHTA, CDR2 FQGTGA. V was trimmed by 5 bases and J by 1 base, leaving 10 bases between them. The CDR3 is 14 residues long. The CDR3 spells CASSPRWGTDTQYF. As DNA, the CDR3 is TGTGCCAGCAGCCCAAGGTGGGGCACAGATACGCAGTATTTT.

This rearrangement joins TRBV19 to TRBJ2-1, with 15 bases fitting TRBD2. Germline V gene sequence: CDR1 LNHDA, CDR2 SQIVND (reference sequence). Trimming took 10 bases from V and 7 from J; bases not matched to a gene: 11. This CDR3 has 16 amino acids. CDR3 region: CATKPRTSGRANEQFF. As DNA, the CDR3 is TGTGCCACCAAGCCTCGGACTAGCGGGAGGGCAAATGAGCAGTTCTTC.

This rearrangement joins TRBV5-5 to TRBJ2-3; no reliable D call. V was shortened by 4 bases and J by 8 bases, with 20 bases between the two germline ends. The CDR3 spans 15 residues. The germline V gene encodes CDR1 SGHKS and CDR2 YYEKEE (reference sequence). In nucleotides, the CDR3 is TGTGCCAGCAGCCCCCCCAGACTGGTTAGTGGTACGCAGTATTTT. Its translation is CASSPPRLVSGTQYF.

This CDR3 reads CATSRDWGTGNNEQYF. CDR3 bases: TGTGCCACCAGCAGAGACTGGGGGACAGGGAACAACGAGCAGTACTTC. V gene TRBV15 combines with J gene TRBJ2-7; TRBD1 agrees at 9 bases. The ends lost 0 bases at V and 5 bases at J; junction bases unmatched: 8. This CDR3 comprises 16 residues. CDR1 and CDR2 from the germline V gene are LNHNV and YYDKDF (reference sequence).

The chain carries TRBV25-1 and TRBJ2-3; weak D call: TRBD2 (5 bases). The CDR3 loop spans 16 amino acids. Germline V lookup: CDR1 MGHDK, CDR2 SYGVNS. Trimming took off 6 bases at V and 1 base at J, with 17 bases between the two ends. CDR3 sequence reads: CASSASGAARTDTQYF. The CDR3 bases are TGTGCCAGCAGCGCCTCAGGAGCGGCCCGCACAGATACGCAGTATTTT.

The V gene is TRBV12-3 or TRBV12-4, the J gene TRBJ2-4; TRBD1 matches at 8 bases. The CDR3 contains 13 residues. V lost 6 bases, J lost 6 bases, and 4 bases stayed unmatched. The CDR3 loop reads CASRLQGGNIQYF. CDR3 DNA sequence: TGTGCCAGCAGATTACAGGGGGGAAACATTCAGTACTTC.

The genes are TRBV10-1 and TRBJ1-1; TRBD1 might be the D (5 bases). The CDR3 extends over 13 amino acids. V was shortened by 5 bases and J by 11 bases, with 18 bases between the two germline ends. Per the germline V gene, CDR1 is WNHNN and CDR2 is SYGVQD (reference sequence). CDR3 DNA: TGCGCCAGCAGTCCGAACAGGTTTTCAGTGGCTTTCTTT. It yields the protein CASSPNRFSVAFF.

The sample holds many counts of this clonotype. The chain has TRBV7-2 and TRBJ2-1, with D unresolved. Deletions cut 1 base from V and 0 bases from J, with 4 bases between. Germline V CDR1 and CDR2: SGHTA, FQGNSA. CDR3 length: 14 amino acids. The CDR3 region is CASSLDSSYNEQFF. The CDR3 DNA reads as TGTGCCAGCAGCTTAGATAGCTCCTACAATGAGCAGTTCTTC.

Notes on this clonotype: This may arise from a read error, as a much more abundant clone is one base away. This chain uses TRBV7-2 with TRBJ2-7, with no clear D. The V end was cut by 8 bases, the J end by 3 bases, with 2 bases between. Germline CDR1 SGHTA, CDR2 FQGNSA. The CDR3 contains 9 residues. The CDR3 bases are TGTGCCAGCGGCTACGAGCAGTACTTC. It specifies CASGYEQYF.

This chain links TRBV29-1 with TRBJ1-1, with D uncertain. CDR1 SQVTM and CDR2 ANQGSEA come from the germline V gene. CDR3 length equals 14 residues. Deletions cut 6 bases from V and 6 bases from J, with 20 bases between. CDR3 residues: CSVEYRLKSAEAFF. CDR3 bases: TGCAGCGTAGAGTACCGACTGAAATCCGCTGAAGCTTTCTTT.

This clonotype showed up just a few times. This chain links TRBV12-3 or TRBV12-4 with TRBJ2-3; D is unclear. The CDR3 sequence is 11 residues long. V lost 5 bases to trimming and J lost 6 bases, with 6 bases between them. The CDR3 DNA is TGTGCCAGCAGTGGAAGTGATACGCAGTATTTT. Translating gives CASSGSDTQYF.